The source of this TCR beta chain is a study of T cells in Graves' hyperthyroidism and ophthalmopathy. Stability of Graves' hyperthyroidism was defined as absent ophthalmopathy progression within 18 months. Exclusion followed for patients with uncontrolled infection, other autoimmune disease, pregnancy or lactation. It was 8.5 to 10 ml of fresh peripheral blood that supplied the PBMCs. This clonotype has a count of ten or more. The antigen is not known. Study-wide results and caveats: Among clonotypes expanded in thyroid above 0.001, most were also found in blood.

This CDR3 is built from 14 residues. The germline V gene has CDR1 MNHNS and CDR2 SASEGT. The junction had 12 bases not matched to a gene; V was cut back by 10 bases and J by 4 bases. Amplification yielded TCR beta CDR3 regions, with RNA transcripts as the source. TCR CDR3 underwent first-round RT-PCR with the HTBI primer set. TCRdb processed the multiplex PCR reads anew with MiXCR; each CDR3 protein has one entry. Among a few hundred thousand distinct CDR3 sequences listed, approximately 20% were seen once. The sequencing sample was made of blood. This clonotype was obtained from a woman under 30 with Graves' hyperthyroidism. The rearrangement uses TRBV6-1 and TRBJ1-2; 7 nucleotides agree with TRBD1. The CDR3 DNA reads as TGTGCCACCGGACCGGGACAGAGTGGCTATGGCTACACCTTC. It translates to CATGPGQSGYGYTF.